This is a list of T cell receptor beta chains from one sample in a study of memory CD4+ T cells and cytomegalovirus serostatus. The data were produced by immunoSEQ multiplex PCR, yet TCRdb's version contains in-frame clones alone and is incomplete. The profile shows about 56,000 clones, about 73% of them singletons. The specimen sequenced was memory CD4+ T cells from blood. The receptors originated from an adult in good health and CMV-seropositive. Both conserved end residues are part of each CDR3. The D gene is left open where the match is weak. For some rows the clone size is stated as once, few or many, or as a class when expanded; others skip it.

>TRBJ1-4|NA|NA|TRBV10-3
CAISEPGLEKLFF
TGTGCCATCAGTGAGCCAGGCCTTGAAAAACTGTTTTTT
>TRBJ2-3|few|NA|TRBV5-1
CASSGRATSTDTQYF
TGCGCCAGCAGTGGTAGGGCAACTAGCACAGATACGCAGTATTTT
>TRBJ1-6|NA|NA|TRBV30
CAWSVRRPDNSPLHF
TGTGCCTGGAGTGTTAGACGTCCTGATAATTCACCCCTCCACTTT
>TRBJ2-1|NA|NA|TRBV7-2
CASSLRVDNEQFF
TGTGCCAGCAGCCTCCGAGTAGACAATGAGCAGTTCTTC
>TRBJ1-2|NA|NA|TRBV7-8
CASSRGANYGYTF
TGTGCCAGCAGCCGTGGGGCCAACTATGGCTACACCTTC
>TRBJ2-5|NA|TRBD2|TRBV7-2
CASSLGTSVPQYF
TGTGCCAGCAGCCTCGGGACTAGCGTCCCCCAGTACTTC
>TRBJ1-2|NA|TRBD1|TRBV6-5
CASSRPRTGEGYTF
TGTGCCAGCAGTCGCCCCAGGACAGGGGAGGGCTACACCTTC
>TRBJ1-5|NA|NA|TRBV4-1
CASSLFLDEDSGGTQHF
TGCGCCAGCAGCCTCTTTTTGGATGAAGACAGCGGCGGGACCCAGCATTTT
>TRBJ2-5|once|TRBD2|TRBV7-2
CASSSALSGNRETQYF
TGTGCCAGCAGCTCTGCCCTTAGCGGGAATCGTGAGACCCAGTACTTC
>TRBJ1-2|NA|TRBD1|TRBV10-3
CAIRPGQGGGYGYTF
TGTGCCATCAGACCCGGACAGGGCGGGGGGTATGGCTACACCTTC
>TRBJ1-5|NA|TRBD1|TRBV19
CASQQGGYPQHF
TGTGCCAGTCAACAGGGGGGATATCCCCAGCATTTT
>TRBJ1-5|NA|NA|TRBV7-2
CASSAGPNQPQHF
TGTGCCAGCAGCGCGGGACCGAATCAGCCCCAGCATTTT
>TRBJ2-2|NA|NA|TRBV7-2
CASSFSPGRTGELFF
TGTGCCAGCAGCTTTTCTCCGGGTCGCACCGGGGAGCTGTTTTTT
>TRBJ2-5|NA|NA|TRBV5-6
CASSSAGWGEETQYF
TGTGCCAGCAGCTCGGCCGGGTGGGGAGAAGAGACCCAGTACTTC
>TRBJ2-7|NA|TRBD2|TRBV30
CAWSKGLAGVNEQYF
TGTGCCTGGAGCAAGGGGCTAGCGGGCGTTAACGAGCAGTACTTC
>TRBJ1-1|NA|TRBD1|TRBV28
CASSLYGTGEAEAFF
TGTGCCAGCAGTTTATACGGGACAGGGGAGGCTGAAGCTTTCTTT
>TRBJ2-7|NA|NA|TRBV6-5
CASDSSYEQYF
TGTGCCAGCGACAGTTCTTACGAGCAGTACTTC
>TRBJ2-3|NA|NA|TRBV30
CASTLTDTQYF
TGTGCCTCGACTCTCACAGATACGCAGTATTTT
>TRBJ2-7|once|NA|TRBV7-2
CASSFRTDYHEQYF
TGTGCCAGCAGCTTTAGGACAGACTATCACGAGCAGTACTTC
>TRBJ1-5|NA|NA|TRBV28
CASSLGQGYQPQHF
TGTGCCAGCAGTTTGGGGCAGGGGTATCAGCCCCAGCATTTT
>TRBJ2-3|NA|NA|TRBV10-3
CATKNTDTQYF
TGTGCCACCAAGAATACAGATACGCAGTATTTT
>TRBJ2-1|NA|TRBD1|TRBV9
CASSVGQGQGPNEQFF
TGTGCCAGCAGCGTAGGGCAGGGACAGGGTCCCAATGAGCAGTTCTTC
>TRBJ1-2|NA|NA|TRBV5-1
CASSFGDAFGYTF
TGCGCCAGCAGCTTCGGCGACGCCTTTGGCTACACCTTC
>TRBJ1-1|NA|NA|TRBV5-1
CASSLGGRAEAFF
TGCGCCAGCAGCCTAGGGGGGCGGGCTGAAGCTTTCTTT
>TRBJ1-4|NA|TRBD1|TRBV19
CASSTGSHEKLFF
TGTGCCAGTTCGACAGGGTCTCATGAAAAACTGTTTTTT
>TRBJ2-2|NA|NA|TRBV28
CASSSPWDTGELFF
TGTGCCAGCAGTTCCCCCTGGGACACCGGGGAGCTGTTTTTT
>TRBJ2-1|NA|NA|TRBV19
CASSSPLRQLNEQFF
TGTGCCAGTAGTAGCCCCCTGAGGCAGCTTAATGAGCAGTTCTTC
>TRBJ1-5|once|NA|TRBV5-6
CASSMTDSNQPQHF
TGTGCCAGCAGCATGACAGATAGCAATCAGCCCCAGCATTTT
>TRBJ1-1|NA|NA|TRBV19
CASSLGTENTEAFF
TGTGCCAGTAGTCTGGGGACGGAGAACACTGAAGCTTTCTTT
>TRBJ2-2|NA|NA|TRBV6-1
CASSEALTVGSTGELFF
TGTGCCAGCAGTGAAGCGCTGACAGTGGGGAGCACCGGGGAGCTGTTTTTT
>TRBJ2-1|few|NA|TRBV11-2
CASSTLGQYDEQFF
TGTGCCAGCAGCACCCTCGGCCAGTACGATGAGCAGTTCTTC
>TRBJ1-3|NA|NA|TRBV28
CASRSTRNTIYF
TGTGCCAGCAGGTCGACCCGAAACACCATATATTTT
>TRBJ2-5|NA|NA|TRBV2
CASKVATAQETQYF
TGTGCCAGCAAAGTTGCTACCGCGCAAGAGACCCAGTACTTC
>TRBJ1-3|once|TRBD1|TRBV28
CASSLTGTDRNTIYF
TGTGCCAGCAGTTTGACAGGGACAGACCGAAACACCATATATTTT
>TRBJ2-1|NA|TRBD2|TRBV19
CASRYSSGIYNEQFF
TGTGCCAGTAGGTATTCTAGCGGGATCTACAATGAGCAGTTCTTC
>TRBJ1-1|once|NA|TRBV6-5
CASSQTGLMNTEAFF
TGTGCCAGCAGTCAGACGGGGCTCATGAACACTGAAGCTTTCTTT
>TRBJ2-1|NA|NA|TRBV29-1
CSVTWVNEQFF
TGCAGCGTCACCTGGGTGAATGAGCAGTTCTTC
>TRBJ2-7|NA|NA|TRBV11-2
CASKEGHSSYEQYF
TGTGCCAGCAAAGAGGGGCACAGCTCCTACGAGCAGTACTTC
>TRBJ2-5|NA|TRBD1|TRBV30
CAWKGGQGQETQYF
TGTGCCTGGAAAGGGGGACAGGGACAAGAGACCCAGTACTTC
>TRBJ2-5|NA|NA|TRBV28
CASSWQYQETQYF
TGTGCCAGCAGTTGGCAGTACCAAGAGACCCAGTACTTC
>TRBJ2-1|few|NA|TRBV28
CASGPSVNEQFF
TGTGCCAGCGGCCCCTCCGTGAATGAGCAGTTCTTC
>TRBJ2-5|NA|TRBD1|TRBV6-1
CASGLDRQETQYF
TGTGCCAGCGGCCTGGACAGGCAAGAGACCCAGTACTTC
>TRBJ1-1|NA|NA|TRBV15
CATSRVRSMNTEAFF
TGTGCCACCAGCAGAGTCAGGTCGATGAACACTGAAGCTTTCTTT
>TRBJ2-4|NA|NA|TRBV19
CATQGLWDIQYF
TGTGCCACCCAGGGGCTTTGGGACATTCAGTACTTC
>TRBJ1-2|once|NA|TRBV19
CASSSRAVVGYTF
TGTGCCAGTAGTTCCCGGGCAGTCGTGGGCTACACCTTC
>TRBJ2-1|NA|NA|TRBV10-3
CAISESPEGRGSAYNEQFF
TGTGCCATCAGTGAGTCCCCGGAGGGCCGGGGCTCCGCCTACAATGAGCAGTTCTTC